Sequencing of this TCR beta chain was carried out in a study of early T cells in non-severe SARS-CoV-2 infection. This CDR3 has 15 residues. V was pared by 5 bases and J by 3 bases, with 4 bases of the junction left unmatched. The germline V gene has CDR1 MDHEN and CDR2 SYDVKM. TCRdb analysed the 5' RACE reads with MiXCR anew, one entry per CDR3 protein. The sample lists some 55,000 distinct CDR3 sequences; approximately 12% were seen once. This clonotype turned up a few times. Sequenced here: whole blood, sampled at baseline. The gene calls are TRBV28 and TRBJ2-1; 10 bases map to TRBD1. The source of this sequence is an adult who was a healthcare worker with PCR-confirmed SARS-CoV-2 infection or an uninfected control (not recorded which). In DNA form, the CDR3 reads TGTGCCAGCAGTACCGGGACAGGGGACTACAATGAGCAGTTCTTC. The encoded protein is CASSTGTGDYNEQFF.